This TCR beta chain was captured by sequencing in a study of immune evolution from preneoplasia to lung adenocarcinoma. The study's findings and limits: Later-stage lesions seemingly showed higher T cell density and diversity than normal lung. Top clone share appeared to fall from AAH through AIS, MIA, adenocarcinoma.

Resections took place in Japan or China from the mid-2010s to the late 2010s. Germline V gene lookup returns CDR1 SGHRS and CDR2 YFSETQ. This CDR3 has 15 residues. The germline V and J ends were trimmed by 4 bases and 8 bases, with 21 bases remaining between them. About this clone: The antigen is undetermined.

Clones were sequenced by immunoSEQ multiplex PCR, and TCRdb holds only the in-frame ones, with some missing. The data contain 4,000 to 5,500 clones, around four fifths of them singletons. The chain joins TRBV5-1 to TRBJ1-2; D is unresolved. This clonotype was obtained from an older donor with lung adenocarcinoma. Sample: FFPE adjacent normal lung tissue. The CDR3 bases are TGCGCCAGCAGCCCCGGAGGACGGACCCGTGAAGGCTACACCTTC. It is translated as CASSPGGRTREGYTF.